The present entry profiles one T cell receptor beta chain with its context. This receptor's antigen is unknown. No much larger clone is present one base from it, and per-base qualities are unavailable. These data come from a study of blood T cell repertoires in COVID-19 (dated by TCRdb to between 2020 and 2021). Some background on the complete study: The collaborator samples originated in the United States, Italy and Spain and spanned the acute and convalescent phases of COVID-19. The material from the prospective study consisted of cDNA or gDNA derived from T cells, B-cell-depleted T cells, or PBMCs. The sample metadata nearly always contained a de-identified subject ID, COVID-19 status, age in years and sex. Where HLA class I and class II types were available, the types were taken from metadata supplied by the sample provider, not from assay-based typing. A freely available public database, intended as a resource for researchers studying the immune response to SARS-CoV-2, is where the repertoires were released. Subjects who had been exposed to COVID-19, were actively infected with it, or had recovered from it provided the deeply sampled blood TCRbeta repertoires that made up the dataset. The samples were drawn from two sources: the first 160 participants of the ongoing ImmuneRACE study, and 1,254 subjects contributed by 6 global collaborators.

The germline ends are 15 bases apart after V is trimmed by 10 bases and J by 2 bases. The CDR3 has 13 amino acids, counting the end cysteine and phenylalanine. Only the CDR3 region is kept as DNA, spanning 39 bases read in frame from base 1. CDR1 and CDR2 are read off the germline V gene as MNHEY and SVGAGI. TCRbeta CDR3 regions were amplified from genomic DNA by means of the immunoSEQ Assay, a bias-controlled multiplex PCR. As for how the authors treated the data: The number of nucleated cells in each sample was estimated from the amplification of reference gene primers within the assay. To quantify the absolute abundance of each unique TCRbeta CDR3 rearrangement, sequence reads were collapsed and filtered. For each sample, productive Simpson clonality was calculated as the square root of Simpson's diversity index over productive rearrangements. TCRdb re-hosts the immuneACCESS table, in-frame sequences only. Its copies lack some clones; in the studies checked, an unresolved V gene accounts for under half of them, and the cause for the rest is not known. The DNA was the basis for D and trimming; V, J and clone size are from that table. The sample table contains roughly 290,000 clones; only one count was recorded for around nine tenths of them. The ten biggest clones cover 1.5% to 2% of the sample.

Participants in the prospective study were aged roughly 18 to 90 years, lived in some 24 United States geographic areas, and enrolled through a virtual design. To assign participants to cohorts, the prospective study relied on clinical history that participants themselves reported in a screening survey and a study questionnaire. Recovered participants in ImmuneRACE Cohort 3 were defined as having two consecutive negative NP/OP PCR tests, clearance from a healthcare professional, or resolution of symptoms. In the prospective study, whole blood, serum and a nasopharyngeal or oropharyngeal swab were collected from each participant by mobile phlebotomists. Prospective study participants could optionally give additional blood draws and questionnaires over an approximately 2-month period. Before DNA extraction, blood samples from the prospective study were shipped at room temperature or frozen. The paper as a whole reports these results and caveats: The amount of clinical and demographic metadata varied by source and participant and was provided uncurated.

The clonotype comes from a woman in her thirties or forties who had recovered from COVID-19. The chain employs TRBV6-5 and TRBJ2-7, with the D gene uncertain. Sequenced sample: PBMCs or T cells enriched from blood (not recorded which). The CDR3 in this case is CATLGEETYEQYF. The DNA sequence is given as TGTGCCACCTTAGGCGAGGAAACCTACGAGCAGTACTTC.